Reported below is one T cell receptor beta chain. The sample originates from a study of blood T cell repertoires in COVID-19. This table comes from immunoSEQ multiplex PCR, and its TCRdb copy is limited to in-frame clones, with some not included. This table holds more than 350,000 clones, about 87% found once. There are 14 residues in the CDR3. Germline V gene sequence: CDR1 SGDLS, CDR2 YYNGEE. The junction had 6 bases not matched to a gene; V was cut back by 4 bases and J by 4 bases. Sequenced material: peripheral blood. This TCR came from a woman aged 30 to 39 with COVID-19, enrolled during active disease. V gene TRBV9 combines with J gene TRBJ2-7, with 9 bases matching TRBD1. CDR3 protein: CASSPMTGGYEQYF. CDR3 DNA: TGTGCCAGCAGCCCCATGACAGGGGGGTACGAGCAGTACTTC. Full variable domain (outside the CDR3, taken from reference TRBV9 and TRBJ2-7): DSGVTQTPKHLITATGQRVTLRCSPRSGDLSVYWYQQSLDQGLQFLIQYYNGEERAKGNILERFSAQQFPDLHSELNLSSLELGDSALYFCASSPMTGGYEQYFGPGTRLTVT.